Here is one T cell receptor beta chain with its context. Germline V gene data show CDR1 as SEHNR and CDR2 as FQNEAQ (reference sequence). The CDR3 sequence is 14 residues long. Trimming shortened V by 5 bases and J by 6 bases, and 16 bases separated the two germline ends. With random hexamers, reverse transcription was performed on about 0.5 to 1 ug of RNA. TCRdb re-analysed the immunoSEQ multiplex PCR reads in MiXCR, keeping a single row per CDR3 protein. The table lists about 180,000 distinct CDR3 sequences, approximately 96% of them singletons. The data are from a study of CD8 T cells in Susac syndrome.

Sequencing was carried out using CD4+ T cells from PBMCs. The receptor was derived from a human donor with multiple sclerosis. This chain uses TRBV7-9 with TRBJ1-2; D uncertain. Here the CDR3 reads CASSPVTRRDGYTF. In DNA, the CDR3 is TGTGCCAGCAGCCCCGTGACAAGGCGGGATGGCTACACCTTC.